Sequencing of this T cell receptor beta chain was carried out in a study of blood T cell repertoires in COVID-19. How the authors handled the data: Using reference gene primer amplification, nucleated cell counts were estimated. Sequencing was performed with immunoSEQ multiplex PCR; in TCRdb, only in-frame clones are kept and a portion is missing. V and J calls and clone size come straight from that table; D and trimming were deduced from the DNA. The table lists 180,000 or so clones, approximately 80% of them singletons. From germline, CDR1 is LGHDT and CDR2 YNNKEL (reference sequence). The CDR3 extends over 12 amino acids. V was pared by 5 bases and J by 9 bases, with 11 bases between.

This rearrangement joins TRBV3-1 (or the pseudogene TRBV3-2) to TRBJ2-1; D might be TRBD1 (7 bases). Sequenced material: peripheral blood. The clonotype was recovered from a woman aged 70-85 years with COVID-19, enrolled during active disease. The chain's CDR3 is CASSYQGGEQFF. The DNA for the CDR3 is TGTGCCAGCAGCTACCAGGGGGGTGAGCAGTTCTTC.